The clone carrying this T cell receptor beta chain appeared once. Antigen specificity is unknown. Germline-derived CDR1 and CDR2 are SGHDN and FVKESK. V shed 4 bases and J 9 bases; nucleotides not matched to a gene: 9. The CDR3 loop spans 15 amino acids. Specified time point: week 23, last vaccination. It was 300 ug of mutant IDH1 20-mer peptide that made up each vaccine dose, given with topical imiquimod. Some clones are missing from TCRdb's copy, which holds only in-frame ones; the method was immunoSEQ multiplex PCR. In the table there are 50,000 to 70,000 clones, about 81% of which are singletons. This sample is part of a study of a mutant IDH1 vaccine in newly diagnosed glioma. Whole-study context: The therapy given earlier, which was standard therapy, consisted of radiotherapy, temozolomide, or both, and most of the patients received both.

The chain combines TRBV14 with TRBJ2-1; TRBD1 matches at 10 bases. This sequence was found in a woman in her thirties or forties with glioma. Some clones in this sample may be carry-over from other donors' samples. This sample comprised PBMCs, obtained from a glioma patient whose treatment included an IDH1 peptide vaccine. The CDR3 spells CASSLRDRGYLEQFF. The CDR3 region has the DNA TGTGCCAGCAGCCTCCGGGACAGGGGTTATCTTGAGCAGTTCTTC.